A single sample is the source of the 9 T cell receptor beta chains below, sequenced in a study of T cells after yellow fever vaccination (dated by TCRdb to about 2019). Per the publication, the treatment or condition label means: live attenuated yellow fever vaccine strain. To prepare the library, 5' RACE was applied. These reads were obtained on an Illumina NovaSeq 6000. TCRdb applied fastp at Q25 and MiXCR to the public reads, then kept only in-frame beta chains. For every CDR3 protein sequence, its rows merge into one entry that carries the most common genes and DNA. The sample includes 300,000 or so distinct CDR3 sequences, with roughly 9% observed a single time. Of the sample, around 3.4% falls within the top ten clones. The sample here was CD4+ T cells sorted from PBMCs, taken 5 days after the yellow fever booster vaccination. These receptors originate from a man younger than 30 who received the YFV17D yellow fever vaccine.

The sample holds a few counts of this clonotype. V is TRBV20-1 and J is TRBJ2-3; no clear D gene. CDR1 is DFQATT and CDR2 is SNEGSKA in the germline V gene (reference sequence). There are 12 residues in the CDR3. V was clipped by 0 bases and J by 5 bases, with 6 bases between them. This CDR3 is CSARDREDTQYF. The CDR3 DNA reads TGCAGTGCTAGAGATAGGGAAGATACGCAGTATTTT.

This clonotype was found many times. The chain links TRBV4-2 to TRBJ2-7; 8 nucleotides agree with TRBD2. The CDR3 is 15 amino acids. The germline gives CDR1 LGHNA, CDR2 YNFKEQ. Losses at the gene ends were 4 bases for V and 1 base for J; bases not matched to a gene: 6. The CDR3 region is CASSPGGAGSYEQYF. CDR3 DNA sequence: TGTGCCAGCAGCCCCGGGGGGGCAGGGTCCTACGAGCAGTACTTC.

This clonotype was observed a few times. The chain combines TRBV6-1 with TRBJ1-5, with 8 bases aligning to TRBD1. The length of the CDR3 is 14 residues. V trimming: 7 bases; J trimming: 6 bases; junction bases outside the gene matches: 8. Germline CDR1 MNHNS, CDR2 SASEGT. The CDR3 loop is CASNEDRESQPQHF. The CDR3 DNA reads TGTGCCAGCAATGAGGACAGGGAAAGTCAGCCCCAGCATTTT.

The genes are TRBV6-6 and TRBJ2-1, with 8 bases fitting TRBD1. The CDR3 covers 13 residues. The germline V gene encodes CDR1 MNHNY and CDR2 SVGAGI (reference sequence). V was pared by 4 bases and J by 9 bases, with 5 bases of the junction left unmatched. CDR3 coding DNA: TGTGCCAGCAGTTTGGACAGGGTAGGTGAGCAGTTCTTC. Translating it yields CASSLDRVGEQFF.

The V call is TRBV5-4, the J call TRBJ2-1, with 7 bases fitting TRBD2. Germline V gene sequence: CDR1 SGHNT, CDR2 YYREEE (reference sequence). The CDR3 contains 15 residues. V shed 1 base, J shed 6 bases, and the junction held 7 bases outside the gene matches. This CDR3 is CASSLRLAALNEQFF. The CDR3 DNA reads TGTGCCAGCAGCTTGCGGCTAGCGGCCCTCAATGAGCAGTTCTTC.

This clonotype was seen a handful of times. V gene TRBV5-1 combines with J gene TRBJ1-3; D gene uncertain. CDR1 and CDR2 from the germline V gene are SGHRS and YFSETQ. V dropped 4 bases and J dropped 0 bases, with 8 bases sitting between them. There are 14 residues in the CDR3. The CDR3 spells CASSRTASGNTIYF. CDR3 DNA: TGCGCCAGCAGCCGGACGGCCTCTGGAAACACCATATATTTT.

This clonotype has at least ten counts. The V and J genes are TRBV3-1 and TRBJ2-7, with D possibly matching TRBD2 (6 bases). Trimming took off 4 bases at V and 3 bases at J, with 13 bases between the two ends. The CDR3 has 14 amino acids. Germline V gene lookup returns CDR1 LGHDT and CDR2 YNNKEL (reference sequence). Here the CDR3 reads CASSPGTGLYEQYV. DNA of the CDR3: TGTGCCAGCAGCCCAGGGACTGGACTCTACGAGCAGTACGTC.

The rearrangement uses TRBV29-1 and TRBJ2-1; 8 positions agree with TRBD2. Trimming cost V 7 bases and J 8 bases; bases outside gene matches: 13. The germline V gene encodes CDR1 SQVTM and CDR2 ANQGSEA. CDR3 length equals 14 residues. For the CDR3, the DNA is TGCAGCGCTGGACCCGGGACTAGGCTCCATGAGCAGTTCTTC. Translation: CSAGPGTRLHEQFF.

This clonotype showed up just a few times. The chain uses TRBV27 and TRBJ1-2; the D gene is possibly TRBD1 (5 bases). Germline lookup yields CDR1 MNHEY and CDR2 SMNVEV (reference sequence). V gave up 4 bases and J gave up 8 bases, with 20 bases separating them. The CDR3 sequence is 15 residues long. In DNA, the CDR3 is TGTGCCAGCAGTTCACACCCAGGGAGGGGTGAAGGCTACACCTTC. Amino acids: CASSSHPGRGEGYTF.